Following are 22 T cell receptor beta chains from one sample sequenced in a study of T cells in narcolepsy. Data came from immunoSEQ multiplex PCR; TCRdb stores just in-frame clones and leaves some out. The repertoire holds approximately 35,000 clones, with 81% as singletons. The sequenced sample was memory (CD45RA-) CD4+ T cells from blood. All receptors derive from a human donor in good health.

The chain combines TRBV6-1 with TRBJ2-7; D tentatively reads TRBD1 or TRBD2 (5 bases each). The germline V gene encodes CDR1 MNHNS and CDR2 SASEGT. The CDR3 is 13 amino acids. The CDR3 reads CASSEERRKRGEV. The DNA for the CDR3 is TGTGCCAGCAGTGAAGAGAGGCGTAAGAGAGGGGAGGTC.

This clone is labeled medium-sized (0.01 to 0.1%). This sequence joins TRBV6-6 and TRBJ1-6; D remains unclear. The CDR3 totals 13 residues. The V and J ends lost 4 bases and 11 bases respectively, with 12 bases between them. Germline CDR1 MNHNY, CDR2 SVGAGI (reference sequence). The DNA of the CDR3 is TGTGCCAGCAGTTCTGGGGAAATAGCACCCCTCCACTTT. Protein product: CASSSGEIAPLHF.

This clone was detected a few times. J is TRBJ2-3 and V is TRBV7-9; the D gene could be TRBD1 or TRBD2 (5 bases each). V was cut by 5 bases and J by 6 bases, with 18 bases left in between. The CDR3 consists of 15 residues. Germline loops: CDR1 SEHNR, CDR2 FQNEAQ (reference sequence). As DNA, the CDR3 is TGTGCCAGCAGCCCCGGGACGGGACCCTTTGATACGCAGTATTTT. It is translated as CASSPGTGPFDTQYF.

J is TRBJ1-4 and V is TRBV18; D unclear. The V and J ends lost 2 bases and 4 bases respectively, with 8 bases between them. CDR1 is KGHSH, CDR2 LQKENI, per germline. CDR3 size: 14 residues. CDR3 loop: CASSPGSLNEKLFF. The CDR3 DNA follows: TGTGCCAGCTCACCAGGTAGCCTTAATGAAAAACTGTTTTTT.

This chain links TRBV25-1 with TRBJ1-1; no reliable D call. The V gene's germline CDR1 is MGHDK and CDR2 SYGVNS. V lost 3 bases, J lost 8 bases, and 13 bases lay in between. The CDR3 contains 13 residues. CDR3 nucleotides: TGTGCCAGCAGTGATAGTCGGGCAGTAGAAGCTTTCTTT. Protein: CASSDSRAVEAFF.

The V call is TRBV4-1, the J call TRBJ1-2; a weak D match, TRBD1 (6 bases). The CDR3 is 16 amino acids. CDR1 and CDR2 (germline): MGHRA, YSYEKL. Trimming left V 1 base short and J 4 bases short, with 16 bases between. The CDR3 here is CASSQVWTASPYGYTF. The CDR3, as DNA: TGCGCCAGCAGCCAAGTTTGGACAGCTAGCCCCTATGGCTACACCTTC.

The V gene is TRBV6-1, the J gene TRBJ1-5, with D perhaps TRBD1 (5 bases). The CDR3 extends over 15 amino acids. Germline V gives CDR1 MNHNS, CDR2 SASEGT. With 7 bases removed from V and 3 bases from J, the gap between germline ends came to 16 bases. The CDR3 DNA follows: TGTGCCAGCATCCAGGGAGCGGCTTCCAATCAGCCCCAGCATTTT. Protein: CASIQGAASNQPQHF.

The chain has TRBV12-2 and TRBJ1-1; the D call in the table, TRBD1, was not verified against the DNA. TRBV12-2 represents a pseudogene. This CDR3 contains 16 residues. CDR3: CASRLGTGGRNTEAFF. The CDR3 nucleotides read TGTGCAAGTCGCTTAGGGACAGGGGGTCGGAACACTGAAGCTTTCTTT.

The rearrangement links TRBV7-8 to TRBJ1-2; 8 bases match TRBD1. CDR3 size: 15 residues. The J segment lost 3 bases and the V segment lost 2 bases, leaving 5 bases of the junction unmatched. Germline V lookup: CDR1 SGHVS, CDR2 FQNEAQ. The CDR3 DNA sequence: TGTGCCAGCAGCTTACTCCTGACAGGGGACTATGGCTACACCTTC. Protein sequence: CASSLLLTGDYGYTF. The full variable domain, its missing parts supplied by reference TRBV7-8 and TRBJ1-2, is GAGVSQSPRYKVAKRGQDVALRCDPISGHVSLFWYQQALGQGPEFLTYFQNEAQLDKSGLPSDRFFAERPEGSVSTLKIQRTQQEDSAVYLCASSLLLTGDYGYTFGSGTRLTVV.

Only a few counts were recorded for this clone. V gene TRBV7-2 combines with J gene TRBJ2-1; 8 bases agree with TRBD2. V dropped 1 base and J dropped 7; count of bases not matched to a gene: 15. CDR3 length equals 18 residues. Germline-derived CDR1 and CDR2 are SGHTA and FQGNSA. CDR3 nucleotides: TGTGCCAGCAGCTTAGTGGTATCTAGCGGGCTGTTAGATAATGAGCAGTTCTTC. It yields the protein CASSLVVSSGLLDNEQFF. The full variable domain, completed using reference TRBV7-2 and TRBJ2-1, is GAGVSQSPSNKVTEKGKDVELRCDPISGHTALYWYRQSLGQGLEFLIYFQGNSAPDKSGLPSDRFSAERTGGSVSTLTIQRTQQEDSAVYLCASSLVVSSGLLDNEQFFGPGTRLTVL.

J is TRBJ2-7 and V is TRBV5-5, with 9 bases aligning to TRBD2. The germline gives CDR1 SGHKS, CDR2 YYEKEE (reference sequence). CDR3 size: 15 residues. V was clipped by 4 bases and J by 0 bases; unmatched bases: 5. The DNA for the CDR3 is TGTGCCAGCAGCCCCCGGACTAGCGTCTCCTACGAGCAGTACTTC. It codes for CASSPRTSVSYEQYF. The full variable domain, completed using reference TRBV5-5 and TRBJ2-7, is DAGVTQSPTHLIKTRGQQVTLRCSPISGHKSVSWYQQVLGQGPQFIFQYYEKEERGRGNFPDRFSARQFPNYSSELNVNALLLGDSALYLCASSPRTSVSYEQYFGPGTRLTVT.

V usage is TRBV6-1 and J usage is TRBJ2-3; D unresolved. Trimming left V 3 bases short and J 0 bases short, with 13 bases between. This CDR3 is built from 16 residues. CDR1 is MNHNS, CDR2 SASEGT, per germline. The CDR3 loop reads CASSDFRTASTDTQYF. The CDR3 bases are TGTGCCAGCAGTGACTTTAGGACGGCGAGCACAGATACGCAGTATTTT.

V usage is TRBV11-2 and J usage is TRBJ1-1; D remains unclear. CDR1 and CDR2 (germline): SGHAT, FQNNGV. V was cut by 2 bases and J by 0 bases, with 13 bases left in between. The CDR3 runs to 16 residues. CDR3 in amino acids: CASSLRRLDMNTEAFF. DNA of the CDR3: TGTGCCAGCAGCTTAAGAAGGCTTGACATGAACACTGAAGCTTTCTTT.

V usage is TRBV5-1 and J usage is TRBJ1-2, with 7 bases lining up with TRBD1. The CDR3 sequence is 14 residues long. The trim removed 4 bases at V and 0 bases at J, leaving 3 bases unmatched. CDR1 and CDR2 (germline): SGHRS, YFSETQ. The CDR3 DNA reads TGCGCCAGCAGCCGGGGACAGACTAACTATGGCTACACCTTC. Translating it yields CASSRGQTNYGYTF. Full variable domain (rest looked up from reference TRBV5-1 and TRBJ1-2): KAGVTQTPRYLIKTRGQQVTLSCSPISGHRSVSWYQQTPGQGLQFLFEYFSETQRNKGNFPGRFSGRQFSNSRSEMNVSTLELGDSALYLCASSRGQTNYGYTFGSGTRLTVV.

A few counts support this clone. The chain is built from TRBV19 and TRBJ2-1; D is ambiguous. V gave up 4 bases and J gave up 5 bases, with 12 bases separating them. The CDR3 runs to 14 residues. CDR1 is LNHDA, CDR2 SQIVND, per germline (reference sequence). In DNA, the CDR3 is TGTGCCAGTAGTAAGACCTTACTTGACAATGAGCAGTTCTTC. It translates to CASSKTLLDNEQFF. The whole variable domain, filled in from reference TRBV19 and TRBJ2-1, reads DGGITQSPKYLFRKEGQNVTLSCEQNLNHDAMYWYRQDPGQGLRLIYYSQIVNDFQKGDIAEGYSVSREKKESFPLTVTSAQKNPTAFYLCASSKTLLDNEQFFGPGTRLTVL.

This rearrangement joins TRBV7-2 to TRBJ2-5; maybe TRBD2 (5 bases). Per the germline V gene, CDR1 is SGHTA and CDR2 is FQGNSA. With 1 base removed from V and 5 bases from J, the gap between germline ends came to 8 bases. The CDR3 is 13 amino acids. This CDR3 reads CASSLETIETQYF. The DNA of the CDR3 is TGTGCCAGCAGCTTAGAGACTATCGAGACCCAGTACTTC.

This chain joins TRBV9 and TRBJ1-4, with 7 nucleotides matching TRBD1. The junction had 4 bases not matched to a gene; V was cut back by 0 bases and J by 5 bases. Germline values: CDR1 SGDLS, CDR2 YYNGEE. This CDR3 spans 15 amino acids. The CDR3 DNA reads as TGTGCCAGCAGCGTAGAGGGACAGCTAAATGAAAAACTGTTTTTT. Translated, it gives CASSVEGQLNEKLFF.

J is TRBJ2-7 and V is TRBV10-3; TRBD1 agrees at 9 bases. CDR3 length: 14 residues. CDR1 and CDR2 from the germline V gene are ENHRY and SYGVKD. V trimming: 10 bases; J trimming: 5 bases; junction bases outside the gene matches: 12. The CDR3 DNA follows: TGTGCCACAAATCCGGGACAGGGCGTCCACGAGCAGTACTTC. It codes for CATNPGQGVHEQYF.

CDR3 residues: CASMGTSGMSGEQFF. DNA of the CDR3: TGTGCCAGTATGGGGACTAGCGGGATGTCGGGCGAGCAGTTCTTC. V gene TRBV19 combines with J gene TRBJ2-1; 13 bases are shared with TRBD2. The V segment lost 7 bases and the J segment 10 bases; nucleotides outside the gene matches: 10. Germline assignment: CDR1 LNHDA and CDR2 SQIVND (reference sequence). CDR3 length equals 15 residues.

This rearrangement joins TRBV15 to TRBJ2-7; no firm D call. CDR3 length equals 12 residues. Germline loops: CDR1 LNHNV, CDR2 YYDKDF (reference sequence). Trimming pared 1 base from V and 4 bases from J, leaving 5 bases between. DNA of the CDR3: TGTGCCACCAGCAGAGGGAATTACGAGCAGTACTTC. Its translation is CATSRGNYEQYF.

The chain carries TRBV6-6 and TRBJ1-1, with 9 bases that match TRBD1. V trimming: 8 bases; J trimming: 11 bases; junction bases outside the gene matches: 9. Germline CDR1 MNHNY, CDR2 SVGAGI (reference sequence). This CDR3 contains 12 residues. The DNA of the CDR3 is TGTGCCAGCGGGGACAGGGCGTTCGGGGCTTTCTTT. Amino acids: CASGDRAFGAFF.

The chain recombines TRBV30 with TRBJ1-1; no clear D. V was pared by 2 bases and J by 6 bases, with 10 bases between. There are 12 residues in the CDR3. In germline, CDR1 is GTSNPN, CDR2 SVGIG (reference sequence). CDR3: CAWSRVSSEAFF. DNA of the CDR3: TGTGCCTGGAGTCGTGTTAGTTCTGAAGCTTTCTTT.